This T cell receptor beta chain was sequenced in a study of blood T cell repertoires in COVID-19. Overall study context: The study drew acute and convalescent COVID-19 samples from the United States, Italy and Spain.

V dropped 0 bases and J dropped 1; count of bases not matched to a gene: 3. The germline V gene encodes CDR1 MNHEY and CDR2 SVGAGI. The CDR3 spans 16 residues. Clinical histories supplied by participants themselves formed the basis of cohort assignment. Cohort 3 recovered donors had two negative PCRs, clearance, or symptom resolution. Assay used: immunoSEQ multiplex PCR; TCRdb lists only in-frame clones, some missing. The sample consists of around 480,000 clones, 87% of them appearing once. The sequence came from a woman between 18 and 29 years old who had recovered from COVID-19. Sequenced input: PBMCs or T cells enriched from blood (not recorded which). V and J are TRBV6-5 and TRBJ1-3; 7 bases line up with TRBD1. In nucleotides, the CDR3 is TGTGCCAGCAGTTACTCGACAGGGACTTCTGGAAACACCATATATTTT. The encoded protein is CASSYSTGTSGNTIYF.